The 29 T cell receptor beta chains given below trace back to one sample, sequenced in a study of blood T cell repertoires in COVID-19. The table came from immunoSEQ multiplex PCR; TCRdb's copy has only in-frame clones and leaves some out. This table holds 100,000 or so clones, roughly 71% found once. Input material: peripheral blood. All receptors come from a man older than 75 with acute or convalescent COVID-19.

The chain recombines TRBV4-3 with TRBJ2-1; no reliable D call. The CDR3 has 17 amino acids. Per germline, CDR1 LGHNA and CDR2 YSLEER. V was cut by 2 bases and J by 7 bases, with 21 bases left in between. CDR3 sequence: CASSQSPRGLTLNEQFF. The CDR3, as DNA: TGCGCCAGCAGCCAAAGCCCCCGTGGGCTGACCCTAAATGAGCAGTTCTTC.

In this sample, this clone turned up a few times. The chain carries TRBV7-9 and TRBJ2-4; possibly TRBD1 for D (5 bases). The CDR3 spans 14 residues. The ends were cut back, 2 bases at V and 4 bases at J, with 9 bases in the middle. CDR1 and CDR2 (germline): SEHNR, FQNEAQ (reference sequence). CDR3 region: CASSLSTEKNIQYF. In DNA form, the CDR3 reads TGTGCCAGCAGCTTATCGACAGAAAAAAACATTCAGTACTTC.

The V gene is TRBV11-2, the J gene TRBJ2-7; 10 bases map to TRBD1. This CDR3 spans 14 amino acids. V trimming: 4 bases; J trimming: 5 bases; junction bases outside the gene matches: 5. Germline lookup yields CDR1 SGHAT and CDR2 FQNNGV. CDR3 nucleotide sequence: TGTGCCAGCAGCTGGGGGACAGGGGACGACGAGCAGTACTTC. Its protein product is CASSWGTGDDEQYF. The whole variable domain, remainder taken from reference TRBV11-2 and TRBJ2-7, is EAGVAQSPRYKIIEKRQSVAFWCNPISGHATLYWYQQILGQGPKLLIQFQNNGVVDDSQLPKDRFSAERLKGVDSTLKIQPAKLEDSAVYLCASSWGTGDDEQYFGPGTRLTVT.

The V gene is TRBV5-1, the J gene TRBJ2-5; D possibly corresponds to TRBD1 (5 bases). V was pared by 1 base and J by 5 bases, with 12 bases between. CDR3 length: 14 amino acids. The germline V gene has CDR1 SGHRS and CDR2 YFSETQ. The CDR3 DNA is TGCGCCAGCAGCTTGAATGGGGCCCAGGAGACCCAGTACTTC. Protein sequence: CASSLNGAQETQYF.

In its sample, this clone was seen once. The chain employs TRBV28 and TRBJ2-7; 8 nucleotides line up with TRBD1. Germline V gene sequence: CDR1 MDHEN, CDR2 SYDVKM. The trim removed 1 base at V and 0 bases at J, leaving 2 bases unmatched. The CDR3 sequence is 15 residues long. CDR3 sequence: CASSLSGTGSYEQYF. As DNA, the CDR3 is TGTGCCAGCAGTTTATCCGGGACAGGCTCCTACGAGCAGTACTTC.

V is TRBV6-2 or TRBV6-3 and J is TRBJ1-6; 8 bases align to TRBD1. Trimming cost V 3 bases and J 7 bases; bases outside gene matches: 5. The CDR3 runs to 15 residues. CDR1 is MNHEY and CDR2 is SVGEGT in the germline V gene. The CDR3 loop reads CASSYRQGNNSPLHF. CDR3 DNA sequence: TGTGCCAGCAGTTATAGACAGGGGAACAATTCACCCCTCCACTTT.

The chain carries TRBV5-6 and TRBJ1-2, with D possibly matching TRBD1 (5 bases). The CDR3 is 15 amino acids. Trimming left V 2 bases short and J 3 bases short, with 14 bases between. CDR1 and CDR2 (germline): SGHDT, YYEEEE. CDR3 loop: CASSFPGKIDYGYTF. In nucleotides, the CDR3 is TGTGCCAGCAGCTTCCCAGGGAAGATTGACTATGGCTACACCTTC.

The chain recombines TRBV12-3 or TRBV12-4 with TRBJ2-5, with D tentatively TRBD1 (6 bases). The CDR3 covers 13 residues. V lost 6 bases and J lost 2, with 10 bases in between. The CDR3 here is CASRRTEQETQYF. Here the CDR3 DNA reads TGTGCCAGCAGACGGACAGAACAAGAGACCCAGTACTTC.

The gene calls are TRBV15 and TRBJ1-2, with 9 bases that match TRBD1. After removal of 5 bases from V and 4 bases from J, the junction contained 11 bases not matched to a gene. The CDR3 consists of 16 residues. Germline CDR1 and CDR2: LNHNV and YYDKDF (reference sequence). CDR3 amino acids: CATSGRPGTGIYGYTF. Here the CDR3 DNA reads TGTGCCACCAGCGGGAGACCCGGGACAGGGATCTATGGCTACACCTTC. Full variable domain (outside the CDR3, taken from reference TRBV15 and TRBJ1-2): DAMVIQNPRYQVTQFGKPVTLSCSQTLNHNVMYWYQQKSSQAPKLLFHYYDKDFNNEADTPDNFQSRRPNTSFCFLDIRSPGLGDTAMYLCATSGRPGTGIYGYTFGSGTRLTVV.

The V gene is TRBV28, the J gene TRBJ2-2; D call uncertain. Germline CDR1 reads MDHEN; CDR2 reads SYDVKM. The CDR3 loop spans 14 amino acids. Trimming cost V 6 bases and J 5 bases, with 13 bases left between them. Here the CDR3 DNA reads TGTGCCAGCAGCCTCCGCTTACAGACCGGGGAGCTGTTTTTT. As protein: CASSLRLQTGELFF.

This clone was counted a few times. This sequence joins TRBV4-3 and TRBJ2-2; 7 positions agree with TRBD2. With 1 base clipped from V and 7 bases from J, the junction kept 12 bases outside the gene matches. CDR3 size: 17 residues. Germline loops: CDR1 LGHNA, CDR2 YSLEER. The CDR3 region is CASSQVGGSPGLGELFF. As DNA, the CDR3 is TGCGCCAGCAGCCAAGTCGGCGGGAGCCCGGGGCTCGGGGAGCTGTTTTTT.

The J gene is TRBJ2-1, the V gene TRBV28; 10 bases are a match to TRBD2. Germline V gene data show CDR1 as MDHEN and CDR2 as SYDVKM. The CDR3 loop spans 16 amino acids. J lost 0 bases, V lost 7 bases, and 6 bases had no gene match. The CDR3 DNA is TGTGCCAGCACCTGGACTAGCGGAGGCTCCTACAATGAGCAGTTCTTC. Translation: CASTWTSGGSYNEQFF.

J is TRBJ1-5 and V is TRBV21-1. TRBV21-1 is annotated as a pseudogene. There are 19 residues in the CDR3. The CDR3 sequence: CASSSREALLHIGNQPQHF. In DNA form, the CDR3 reads TGTGCCAGCAGCAGTCGGGAGGCCTTACTACACATTGGGAATCAGCCCCAGCATTTT.

This sequence joins TRBV5-1 and TRBJ1-6, with 9 positions matching TRBD1. The trim removed 4 bases at V and 9 bases at J, leaving 5 bases unmatched. CDR1 and CDR2 from the germline V gene are SGHRS and YFSETQ. The CDR3 runs 14 residues. The CDR3 DNA follows: TGCGCCAGCAGCCGGGACAGGGATGGTTCACCCCTCCACTTT. It codes for CASSRDRDGSPLHF.

The chain uses TRBV5-4 and TRBJ2-7, with a weak D call TRBD2 (5 bases). The CDR3 length is 13 residues. Germline values: CDR1 SGHNT, CDR2 YYREEE (reference sequence). Trimming stripped 4 bases from V and 1 base from J, with 9 bases between. The DNA of the CDR3 is TGTGCCAGCAGCGGACGCGGGTCCTACGAGCAGTACTTC. Its protein product is CASSGRGSYEQYF.

The chain recombines TRBV5-1 with TRBJ2-3, with TRBD2 matching 12 bases. The junction had 14 bases not matched to a gene; V was cut back by 0 bases and J by 6 bases. The CDR3 runs to 19 residues. CDR1 is SGHRS, CDR2 YFSETQ, per germline. The CDR3 nucleotides read TGCGCCAGCAGCTTGGGGTCTAGCGGGAGGGCCAGATGGTCCGATACGCAGTATTTT. Translating it yields CASSLGSSGRARWSDTQYF.

In this sample, this clone turned up many times. The genes are TRBV11-2 and TRBJ2-1; 8 positions agree with TRBD1. This CDR3 region has 15 residues. CDR1 SGHAT and CDR2 FQNNGV come from the germline V gene. V was pared by 5 bases and J by 0 bases, with 3 bases of the junction left unmatched. The chain's CDR3 is CASSAGTGSYNEQFF. The CDR3 coding sequence is TGTGCCAGCAGCGCGGGGACAGGCTCCTACAATGAGCAGTTCTTC.

The chain combines TRBV5-1 with TRBJ2-3; no clear D gene. CDR1 is SGHRS and CDR2 is YFSETQ in the germline V gene. The CDR3 consists of 15 residues. Trimming pared 2 bases from V and 0 bases from J, leaving 10 bases between. Here the CDR3 reads CASSFIPPSTDTQYF. DNA for the CDR3: TGCGCCAGCAGCTTTATCCCCCCTAGCACAGATACGCAGTATTTT. The complete variable domain, with remaining parts taken from reference TRBV5-1 and TRBJ2-3, reads KAGVTQTPRYLIKTRGQQVTLSCSPISGHRSVSWYQQTPGQGLQFLFEYFSETQRNKGNFPGRFSGRQFSNSRSEMNVSTLELGDSALYLCASSFIPPSTDTQYFGPGTRLTVL.

This clone occurred a few times. The V gene is TRBV28, the J gene TRBJ2-2; 9 nucleotides align to TRBD1. V dropped 4 bases and J dropped 7; count of bases not matched to a gene: 4. This CDR3 has 14 residues. Germline assignment: CDR1 MDHEN and CDR2 SYDVKM. CDR3 amino acids: CASSWGTGRGELFF. For the CDR3, the DNA is TGTGCCAGCAGTTGGGGGACAGGGCGCGGGGAGCTGTTTTTT. Based on the CDR3 plus reference TRBV28 and TRBJ2-2, the full variable domain is DVKVTQSSRYLVKRTGEKVFLECVQDMDHENMFWYRQDPGLGLRLIYFSYDVKMKEKGDIPEGYSVSREKKERFSLILESASTNQTSMYLCASSWGTGRGELFFGEGSRLTVL.

This clone was counted at least ten times. This sequence joins TRBV30 and TRBJ1-5; tentatively, D is TRBD1 (6 bases). Between the trimmed V and J ends, which lost 5 bases and 9 bases, there was a span of 14 bases. The CDR3 has 12 amino acids. Germline loops: CDR1 GTSNPN, CDR2 SVGIG (reference sequence). The CDR3 loop is CAWSQGRTPQHF. The CDR3 DNA reads as TGTGCCTGGTCCCAGGGGAGAACGCCCCAGCATTTT.

Note on this clone: The sample has other DNA sequences that encode this CDR3 too. The chain has TRBV28 and TRBJ2-7; 11 bases map to TRBD2. This CDR3 has 15 amino acids. The germline V gene has CDR1 MDHEN and CDR2 SYDVKM. V was clipped by 3 bases and J by 4 bases; unmatched bases: 5. This CDR3 is CASSLLAGGLYEQYF. CDR3 DNA: TGTGCCAGCAGTTTGCTAGCGGGAGGACTATACGAGCAGTACTTC.

J is TRBJ2-1 and V is TRBV28; 7 nucleotides match TRBD2. V lost 5 bases and J lost 4; bases outside the gene matches: 5. The length of the CDR3 is 14 residues. Germline V CDR1 and CDR2: MDHEN, SYDVKM. CDR3 sequence reads: CASSPLAQYNEQFF. The DNA of the CDR3 is TGTGCCAGCAGTCCACTAGCGCAGTACAATGAGCAGTTCTTC. Combining the CDR3 with reference TRBV28 and TRBJ2-1 gives the whole variable domain DVKVTQSSRYLVKRTGEKVFLECVQDMDHENMFWYRQDPGLGLRLIYFSYDVKMKEKGDIPEGYSVSREKKERFSLILESASTNQTSMYLCASSPLAQYNEQFFGPGTRLTVL.

As regards this clone: Possible read error: a much larger clone is one base away. The chain uses TRBV5-6 and TRBJ2-2, with 8 positions matching TRBD2. With V trimmed by 4 bases and J by 3 bases, 2 bases remained unmatched. Germline assignment: CDR1 SGHDT and CDR2 YYEEEE. The CDR3 extends over 14 amino acids. Here the CDR3 DNA reads TGTGCCAGCAGCCCACTAGCGGACACCGGGGAGCTGTTTTTT. It codes for CASSPLADTGELFF. The entire variable domain, with the rest obtained from reference TRBV5-6 and TRBJ2-2, is as follows: DAGVTQSPTHLIKTRGQQVTLRCSPKSGHDTVSWYQQALGQGPQFIFQYYEEEERQRGNFPDRFSGHQFPNYSSELNVNALLLGDSALYLCASSPLADTGELFFGEGSRLTVL.

The V gene is TRBV3-1 (or the pseudogene TRBV3-2), the J gene TRBJ2-6, with D tentatively TRBD1 (6 bases). The germline gives CDR1 LGHDT, CDR2 YNNKEL (reference sequence). CDR3 length equals 16 residues. V dropped 4 bases and J dropped 1 base, with 11 bases sitting between them. The CDR3 DNA is TGTGCCAGCAGCCTCCTCGGACAGTCTGGGGCCAACGTCCTGACTTTC. Translated, it gives CASSLLGQSGANVLTF.

V and J are TRBV9 and TRBJ2-2, with a tentative D call TRBD2 (6 bases). V lost 0 bases and J 4 bases, leaving 10 bases between the germline ends. Germline loops: CDR1 SGDLS, CDR2 YYNGEE. CDR3 length equals 15 residues. The CDR3 coding sequence is TGTGCCAGCAGCGTAGGCGGGACGGGCACCGGGGAGCTGTTTTTT. This encodes CASSVGGTGTGELFF.

The chain uses TRBV28 and TRBJ1-5; TRBD1 might be the D (5 bases). V was clipped by 4 bases and J by 2 bases, with 9 bases between them. CDR3 size: 14 residues. The germline gives CDR1 MDHEN, CDR2 SYDVKM. CDR3 protein: CASSSGGGNQPQHF. In DNA, the CDR3 is TGTGCCAGCAGTTCGGGGGGGGGCAATCAGCCCCAGCATTTT. The full variable domain, its missing parts supplied by reference TRBV28 and TRBJ1-5, is DVKVTQSSRYLVKRTGEKVFLECVQDMDHENMFWYRQDPGLGLRLIYFSYDVKMKEKGDIPEGYSVSREKKERFSLILESASTNQTSMYLCASSSGGGNQPQHFGDGTRLSIL.

J is TRBJ2-5 and V is TRBV24-1; TRBD1 aligns across 11 bases. The CDR3 loop spans 15 amino acids. Germline values: CDR1 KGHDR, CDR2 SFDVKD. The trim removed 7 bases at V and 1 base at J, leaving 4 bases unmatched. CDR3 nucleotide sequence: TGTGCCACCAGCGGGGGACAGGGGGTCCAAGAGACCCAGTACTTC. Its translation: CATSGGQGVQETQYF.

The chain uses TRBV27 and TRBJ2-5, with 7 bases fitting TRBD2. With 1 base clipped from V and 5 bases from J, the junction kept 7 bases outside the gene matches. Germline V lookup: CDR1 MNHEY, CDR2 SMNVEV (reference sequence). The CDR3 totals 15 residues. The CDR3 DNA is TGTGCCAGCAGTTTATTCGCGGGAGCGCACGAGACCCAGTACTTC. Protein: CASSLFAGAHETQYF.

This clone has only one observation. The chain couples TRBV28 to TRBJ2-5, with D tentatively TRBD2 (6 bases). The length of the CDR3 is 13 residues. Trimming pared 6 bases from V and 7 bases from J, leaving 15 bases between. Per germline, CDR1 MDHEN and CDR2 SYDVKM. CDR3 loop: CASRAEGRGTQYF. The CDR3 DNA sequence: TGTGCCAGCAGGGCGGAGGGGCGGGGGACCCAGTACTTC.